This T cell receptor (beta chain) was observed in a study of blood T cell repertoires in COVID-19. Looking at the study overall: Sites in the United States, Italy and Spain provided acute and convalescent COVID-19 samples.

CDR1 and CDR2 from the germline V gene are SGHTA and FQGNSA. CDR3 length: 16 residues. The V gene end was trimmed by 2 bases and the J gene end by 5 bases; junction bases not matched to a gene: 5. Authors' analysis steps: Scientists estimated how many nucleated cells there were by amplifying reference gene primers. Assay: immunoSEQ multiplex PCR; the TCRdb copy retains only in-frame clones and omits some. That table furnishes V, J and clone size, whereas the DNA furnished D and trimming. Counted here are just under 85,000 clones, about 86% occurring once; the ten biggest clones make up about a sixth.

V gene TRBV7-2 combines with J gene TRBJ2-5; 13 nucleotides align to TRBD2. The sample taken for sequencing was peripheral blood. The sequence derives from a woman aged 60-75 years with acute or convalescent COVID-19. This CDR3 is CASSLLTSGGRETQYF. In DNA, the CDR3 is TGTGCCAGCAGCTTATTGACTAGCGGGGGGAGGGAGACCCAGTACTTC.